This TCR beta chain is drawn from a study of OX40 agonist ivuxolimab in advanced cancers. Study conclusions and caveats: On average, CD8+ T cells showed a greater number of expanded clones than CD4+. Several nonresponders also turned out to have low normalized T-cell clonal expansion.

The ends were cut back, 1 base at V and 0 bases at J, with 3 bases in the middle. The CDR3 runs to 14 residues. Germline-derived CDR1 and CDR2 are SEHNR and FQNEAQ (reference sequence). This clone is medium-sized. Its antigen is as yet unknown. Clones were read by immunoSEQ multiplex PCR, and TCRdb kept only the in-frame ones, dropping some. The sample consists of 5,000 or so clones, 66% of them appearing once. The specimen comprised CD4+ or CD8+ T cells sorted from blood, sampled in a trial of the OX40 agonist ivuxolimab. The receptor's source is an adult with an advanced solid tumor such as melanoma, head and neck, liver or kidney cancer. The chain employs TRBV7-9 and TRBJ2-2; D gene unclear. The CDR3 sequence is CASSLVTNTGELFF. The CDR3 DNA sequence: TGTGCCAGCAGCTTAGTGACGAACACCGGGGAGCTGTTTTTT.